Reported below is one TCR beta chain. As yet, its antigen is unknown. Germline assignment: CDR1 SNHLY and CDR2 FYNNEI. V was trimmed by 3 bases and J by 8 bases, leaving 13 bases between them. The CDR3 extends over 13 amino acids. PCR was performed using 60 Vbeta and 13 Jbeta primers. TCRdb keeps only in-frame clones here, not all; method: immunoSEQ multiplex PCR. Of 150,000 or so clones in the sample, roughly 72% were seen once. The data belong to a study of cytomegalovirus exposure and HLA in healthy donors. Study observations and caveats: The study carried out a later analysis of TCR beta sequences. It associated 16,951 of them with specific HLA alleles at a false discovery rate of 0.05.

Sequencing was performed on PBMCs. The receptor was isolated from a man aged 30-40 years in good health and CMV-seronegative. The chain combines TRBV2 with TRBJ1-2; D uncertain. The CDR3 sequence is CASSDAVGGGYTF. The CDR3 DNA sequence: TGTGCCAGCAGTGATGCAGTCGGCGGGGGCTACACCTTC.